This TCR beta chain was identified during a study of T cells in Graves' hyperthyroidism and ophthalmopathy (dated by TCRdb to the late 2010s). About the full investigation: To identify TCR V-J signatures that set the groups apart, the researchers used a discovery cohort of about a hundred patients, made up of 40 to 45 with Graves' ophthalmopathy and some 60 with stable Graves' hyperthyroidism. For training and testing, the 100 or so patients in the discovery cohort were randomly divided in a 7:3 ratio. After sampling, hyperthyroidism patients received methimazole starting at 30 mg daily, and ophthalmopathy patients received high-dose intravenous methylprednisolone. Thyroid tissue and blood T-cell repertoires from six Graves' hyperthyroidism patients were also compared in the study. The paper reports TCR Vbeta CDR3 sequencing of roughly 140 peripheral blood samples: some 44 ophthalmopathy, under 85 hyperthyroidism and around 17 progressor patients. Prospective prediction of ophthalmopathy was tested in an independent validation cohort consisting of roughly 20 hyperthyroidism patients and more than 15 patients who later progressed to ophthalmopathy.

The TCR beta CDR3 regions were amplified from RNA transcripts. The first round of RT-PCR for the TCR CDR3 was performed with the HTBI primer set and the Qiagen OneStep RT-PCR kit. A second multiplex PCR round built the libraries, followed by size selection and purification. Sequencing of the libraries was done on an Illumina HiSeq2000 using paired-end 100 bp reads. On the study's bioinformatics: SOAPnuke was used to process the raw data, removing reads that contained adapters or uncalled bases, had a mean Phred below 15, or lacked an exact match to the constant primer or identifier. COPE v1.2.5 was used to merge high-quality paired reads, and clonotypes were defined as unique nucleotide sequences. MiTCR v1.1 was used to align clonotypes to the IMGT TRBV, TRBD and TRBJ reference segments. Only V-J combinations with frequency above 0.0001, covering about 99% of repertoires, were analysed. A TCS score was defined as the ratio between F50 (clonal expansion) and ExV (chaos), using BLOSUM62-based TCRdist between CDR3 peptides within each V-J. Welch's t-statistics and random forest reduced around 550 V-J features to roughly 13, which were used in a naive Bayes classifier (R e1071). Thyroid-blood repertoire similarity was quantified with the Morisita-Horn index. TCRdb itself trimmed the public reads at Q25 with fastp, ran MiXCR and retained productive beta chains. Under each unique CDR3 protein, matching rows form one entry showing the most common genes and DNA. The V and J calls follow TCRdb's processing rather than the paper's. Within this sample are approximately 640,000 distinct CDR3 sequences, with 45% of them counted one time only. The top ten clonotypes cover approximately 7.2% of the sample.

Taken from the germline V gene, the CDR1 and CDR2 loops are SGHRS and YFSETQ. V is pruned by 1 base and J by 6 bases, leaving 3 bases of the junction without a gene match. The CDR3, cysteine through phenylalanine, is 15 amino acids long. Solely the CDR3 DNA is kept, with 45 bases framed from the first base. This clonotype appeared many times. Its antigen is currently not known. No base quality information exists; no much larger clone differs at one position. Patients with uncontrolled infections, other autoimmune diseases, pregnancy or lactation were excluded. Diagnoses were based on clinical symptoms, serum thyroxine and TRAb, thyroid ultrasound and orbital computed tomography. Total RNA was extracted using Trizol reagent, and RNA quality was assessed on an Agilent 2100 Bioanalyzer. Overall results and qualifications from the work: Sample size was not statistically predetermined, and investigators were not blinded to group allocation. In validation, progression to ophthalmopathy was predicted by the model with more than 65% sensitivity and under 85% specificity, a median of around 6.5 months before onset. Most expanded thyroid clonotypes (frequency above 0.001) were also detected in blood, a finding suggesting that blood repertoires may reflect thyroid immune responses. In cross-validation, a model built on a 13 V-J signature told ophthalmopathy apart from stable hyperthyroidism with less than 90% sensitivity and approximately 81% specificity, and in testing the same model reached 80%/75%.

Sequencing was performed on peripheral blood or thyroid tissue (not recorded which). The sequence derives from an adult man with Graves' disease, either hyperthyroidism or ophthalmopathy (not recorded which). Recombination connected TRBV5-1 to TRBJ1-4, with 10 bases in between that match TRBD1. The CDR3 reads as follows: CASSLTGTGDEKLFF. The nucleotide sequence is TGCGCCAGCAGCTTGACCGGGACAGGGGATGAAAAACTGTTTTTT.